This T cell receptor beta chain was profiled in a study of T cell responses to AZD1222 COVID-19 vaccine (dated by TCRdb to the early 2020s). Some background on the complete study: A total of more than 230 trial participants underwent TCR sequencing, of whom about 210 had received two doses of AZD1222 and 26 had received two doses of the MenACWY control vaccine. Trial participants were enrolled into age subgroups of 18-55, 56-69 and 70-plus years, which contained approximately 150, 30 and 60 TCR-sequenced participants, respectively. The study at large found these results: Reportedly, almost half of the unique spike-specific TCRs recognized epitopes lying outside the regions that are mutated in the B.1.351 and B.1.1.7 variants. Participants were mostly white British and included more females than males, and it was suggested by the authors that clonal diversity may have been underestimated. After two AZD1222 doses, spike-specific TCR breadth and depth were significantly higher than at day 0 and than in MenACWY recipients. Because no samples from the day 14 peak response were available, repertoires could be characterized only after the peak T cell response. Conclusions about previously exposed vaccinees were limited because only a handful of AZD1222 recipients were SARS-CoV-2 seropositive at baseline. The 56-69-year group was small, and its depth increase did not reach significance, likely because of low power. CD4 TCRs associated with the vaccine covered the entire spike protein, and the dominant responses were in regions 160-218 and 743-854.

A note on this clone: Which antigen it targets is not known. Qualities for individual bases were not recorded, and no much larger clone is one base off.

The time point label of this sample denotes: about 28 days (+/-7) after the second vaccine dose. Because spike-specific TCR depth and breadth did not differ between the two schedules, AZD1222 recipients who got a second dose at roughly 4 weeks were pooled with those who got a second dose at roughly 12 weeks. Samples from vaccinated people were obtained from the UK trials COV001 and COV002, which included a single-blind randomized controlled phase 2/3 trial of AZD1222 (ChAdOx1 nCoV-19) in healthy adults. Trial participant PBMC samples were collected at day 0 and day 28 after the second dose for TCRbeta chain sequencing. According to the germline V gene, CDR1 reads SGHRS and CDR2 reads YFSETQ. V drops 2 bases and J drops 6 bases, leaving 15 bases in between. The CDR3 goes from the cysteine to the phenylalanine over 15 residues. The read is trimmed to its CDR3 DNA, 45 bases read in frame from base 1.

The CDR3 regions of human TCRbeta chains were analyzed by immunosequencing. The study's processing was this. Repertoire TCRs were matched against a reference library of SARS-CoV-2-specific TCRs generated with the MIRA antigen-specificity platform. Breadth was defined as the fraction of unique TCRs that were SARS-CoV-2-associated. Depth was defined as the fraction of total T cells that were SARS-CoV-2-associated. Using the MIRA data, each spike-specific TCR was assigned both to the spike region to which the TCR was reactive and to a CD4 or CD8 class. Log10-transformed breadth and depth values were compared by one-way ANOVA with Sidak's multiple comparisons tests. This is the immuneACCESS table as TCRdb keeps it, with only in-frame sequences that have V and J called. A part of the clones is gone; compared with another copy, unresolved V genes explain less than half, and the rest is unexplained. For V, J and clone size, that table is used; D and trimming come from the DNA. The sample data list approximately 28,000 clones, and around 92% of these were observed just once. About 8.1% of the sample is taken by the ten largest.

The source is an adult who received the AZD1222 COVID-19 vaccine. The material sequenced was peripheral blood, taken 28 days after the second AZD1222 dose. The V and J genes are TRBV5-1 and TRBJ1-5; tentative D gene TRBD1, with 6 bases matching. Here is the DNA: TGCGCCAGCAGCTTAGCGGGGGGCCTCGGTCAGCCCCAGCATTTT. The resulting protein is CASSLAGGLGQPQHF.